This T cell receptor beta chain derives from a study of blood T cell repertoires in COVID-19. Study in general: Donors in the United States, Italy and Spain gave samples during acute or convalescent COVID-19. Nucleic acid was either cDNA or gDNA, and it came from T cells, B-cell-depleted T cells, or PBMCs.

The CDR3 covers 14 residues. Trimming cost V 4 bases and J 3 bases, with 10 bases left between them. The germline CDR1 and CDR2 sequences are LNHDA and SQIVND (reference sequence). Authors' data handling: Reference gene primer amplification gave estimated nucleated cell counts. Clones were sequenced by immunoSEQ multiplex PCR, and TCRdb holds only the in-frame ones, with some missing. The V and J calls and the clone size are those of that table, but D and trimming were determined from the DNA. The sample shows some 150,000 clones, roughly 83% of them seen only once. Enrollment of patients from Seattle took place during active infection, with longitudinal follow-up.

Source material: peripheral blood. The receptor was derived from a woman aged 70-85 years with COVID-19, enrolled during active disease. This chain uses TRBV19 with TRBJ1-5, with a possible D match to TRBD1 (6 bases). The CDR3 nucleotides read TGTGCCAGTAGTAGACAGGCCCCCAATCAGCCCCAGCATTTT. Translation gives CASSRQAPNQPQHF. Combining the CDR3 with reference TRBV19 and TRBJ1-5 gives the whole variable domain DGGITQSPKYLFRKEGQNVTLSCEQNLNHDAMYWYRQDPGQGLRLIYYSQIVNDFQKGDIAEGYSVSREKKESFPLTVTSAQKNPTAFYLCASSRQAPNQPQHFGDGTRLSIL.